This T cell receptor (beta chain) was sequenced during a study of blood T cell repertoires in COVID-19 (dated by TCRdb to the early 2020s). Concerning the study at large: Collaborator samples came from the United States, Italy and Spain and covered acute and convalescent phases of COVID-19. The material from the prospective study consisted of cDNA or gDNA derived from T cells, B-cell-depleted T cells, or PBMCs. The dataset comprised deeply sampled blood TCRbeta repertoires from subjects exposed to, actively infected with, or recovered from COVID-19. The repertoires were released in a freely available public database intended as a resource for research on the immune response to SARS-CoV-2. The samples were drawn from two sources: the first 160 participants of the ongoing ImmuneRACE study, and 1,000 to 1,500 subjects contributed by 6 global collaborators. Sample metadata almost always included a de-identified subject ID, COVID-19 status, age in years and sex. HLA class I and class II types, where available, came from metadata supplied by the sample provider rather than from assay-based typing. Paper-wide results and their limitations: The amount of clinical and demographic metadata varied by source and participant and was provided uncurated.

TCRbeta CDR3 regions were amplified from genomic DNA using the immunoSEQ Assay, a bias-controlled multiplex PCR. The authors' pipeline ran thus. Within the assay, amplification of reference gene primers was used to estimate how many nucleated cells each sample contained. To quantify the absolute abundance of each unique TCRbeta CDR3 rearrangement, sequence reads were collapsed and filtered. For each sample, productive Simpson clonality was calculated by taking the square root of Simpson's diversity index across productive rearrangements. The clones in this table, taken by TCRdb from immuneACCESS, are in-frame only. Not every clone is retained; where verified, under half of the shortfall comes from an unresolved V gene, and the cause of the rest is unknown. D and trimming come from the DNA, and the V and J calls and clone size come from that table. For this sample the table gives around 200,000 clones, of which just under 90% were detected only once. About 6.2% of the sample is held by the ten biggest clonotypes.

A second Seattle source provided samples from volunteer blood donors who had recovered from COVID-19. Each collaborating institution followed its own protocols to collect whole blood in K2EDTA tubes. For TCRbeta analysis, collaborators shipped samples in one of three forms: frozen whole blood, isolated PBMCs, or DNA extracted from either of those sample types. V is clipped by 3 bases and J by 4 bases, and the sequence between their germline boundaries is 12 bases long. The cysteine opens and the phenylalanine closes a CDR3 of 14 amino acids. Only the CDR3 DNA is retained, 42 bases long and in frame from the first base. This clone was picked up one time. Its antigen has not been determined. Base qualities are not provided; no much larger clone lies one nucleotide away.

The sequencing sample was made of peripheral blood. The sequence joins TRBV23-1 to TRBJ1-1; too little of a D gene remains to name it. TRBV23-1 is marked as an open reading frame, function uncertain. This clonotype was obtained from a man aged 55 to 69 who had recovered from COVID-19. The DNA sequence reads TGCGCCAGCAGTCATTTCGGGCGGGGCACTGAAGCTTTCTTT. Translated, it gives CASSHFGRGTEAFF.